The subject of this entry is one T cell receptor (beta chain). This record belongs to a study of shared T cell receptors in the human thymus. The CDR3 spans 17 residues. J lost 4 bases, V lost 0 bases, and 10 bases had no gene match. Germline V lookup: CDR1 SGHDN, CDR2 FVKESK. Profiling relied on immunoSEQ multiplex PCR, and the TCRdb table lists in-frame clones only, not all of them. This sample yields hundreds of thousands of clones, of which about 90% are seen a single time; 0.0094% belongs to the top ten. These data also featured in a second study, about human thymus T cells. That report notes: Surgeons resected thymus tissue during corrective heart surgery. Related reports documented highly overlapping thymic repertoires among unrelated individuals.

Material for sequencing was thymocytes. The chain couples TRBV14 to TRBJ2-3; 7 bases align to TRBD1. This receptor was taken from a boy under two years old with a congenital heart defect. The CDR3 loop is CASSQDGPPDRADTQYF. CDR3 bases: TGTGCCAGCAGCCAAGATGGGCCCCCCGACAGGGCAGATACGCAGTATTTT.